This TCR beta chain was captured by sequencing in a study of CD8 T cells in ankylosing spondylitis. TCRdb independently ran MiXCR on the 5' RACE reads; one entry per CDR3 protein. The sample shows hundreds of thousands of distinct CDR3 sequences, roughly 22% of them seen only once. There are a few counts of this clonotype. This CDR3 contains 13 residues. Trimming stripped 6 bases from V and 4 bases from J, with 13 bases between. Germline V gene lookup returns CDR1 SEHNR and CDR2 FQNEAQ (reference sequence). This sequence was found in a male donor with ankylosing spondylitis or in good health (not recorded which). Sequencing was carried out using blood, either unsorted or a sorted T cell fraction (not recorded which). The V and J genes are TRBV7-9 and TRBJ2-7; D call uncertain. The CDR3 DNA sequence: TGTGCCAGCAGGCCCAGCCATGTTTACGAGCAGTACTTC. As protein: CASRPSHVYEQYF.